Detailed here is one T cell receptor (beta chain). Its target is unknown. The sample belongs to a study of graft-versus-host responses after intestinal transplantation. Across the study: Recipients obtained multivisceral, liver-intestinal, or isolated intestinal transplants. Anti-thymocyte globulin served as induction for all recipients, who then took tacrolimus and steroids for about 3 years.

Findings and limits, study-wide: With peak circulating GvH clone levels came an association with early post-transplant HvG declines.

Sequencing was performed with immunoSEQ multiplex PCR; in TCRdb, only in-frame clones are kept and a portion is missing. The sample has 96,000 or so clones; approximately 90% are singletons. V lost 1 base, J lost 0 bases, and 6 bases stayed unmatched. CDR3 length: 17 amino acids. The germline gives CDR1 SGHNT, CDR2 YYREEE (reference sequence). The chain has TRBV5-4 and TRBJ2-4, with 8 positions matching TRBD1. The sequence was collected from a human donor who received an intestinal transplant. This sample comprised unstimulated CD4+ T cells sorted from spleen or lymph node cells, obtained before intestinal transplant. The CDR3 region has the DNA TGTGCCAGCAGCTTGCGGGGGACAGGTGGAGCCAAAAACATTCAGTACTTC. It is translated as CASSLRGTGGAKNIQYF.